The table lists the clone carrying this T cell receptor (beta chain) with a few counts. From RNA, the CDR3 regions of TCR beta chains were amplified and sequenced. Amplification began with first-round RT-PCR using HTBI primers, then second-round multiplex PCR was performed. Each CDR3 protein gets one entry after TCRdb re-called the multiplex PCR reads with MiXCR. The sample records 350,000 to 450,000 distinct CDR3 sequences, about 18% being singletons. Exclusion applied to patients with other autoimmune diseases, uncontrolled infections, pregnancy or lactation. The diagnosis was founded upon clinical symptoms, serum thyroxine, TRAb, thyroid ultrasound and orbital computed tomography. This entry is derived from a study of Graves' ophthalmopathy and Graves' hyperthyroidism. Germline values: CDR1 LNHDA, CDR2 SQIVND (reference sequence). The germline V and J ends were trimmed by 10 bases and 4 bases, with 8 bases remaining between them. The CDR3 has 12 amino acids.

This clonotype was sampled from a woman under 30 with Graves' ophthalmopathy. Sequencing input: peripheral blood. The genes are TRBV19 and TRBJ1-6; D is unresolved. The CDR3 nucleotides read TGTGCCACCCAGGAGTATAATTCACCCCTCCACTTT. Translating it yields CATQEYNSPLHF.